This T cell receptor beta chain came from a study of shared clonotypes between healthy human individuals. General study points: Enrolling few donors narrowed the genetic and exposure-history diversity that was represented.

Concerning this clone itself: Its cognate antigen is unknown. A far larger clone is one nucleotide away, so this likely arose from a read error. The same CDR3 can be traced to other DNA sequences in this sample.

V lost 3 bases and J 4 bases, leaving 10 bases between the germline ends. The length of the CDR3 is 13 residues. Looked up from germline, CDR1 is SQVTM and CDR2 is ANQGSEA. The run depth of the assay was deep. Libraries were prepared by immunoSEQ multiplex PCR; TCRdb keeps only in-frame clonotypes and omits some of them. This sample has some 300,000 clones; less than 85% occur once, and the top ten carry roughly a tenth. The rearrangement uses TRBV29-1 and TRBJ2-1, with a possible D match to TRBD2 (6 bases). Sequencing input: memory CD4+ T cells sorted from blood. Regarding subset: CD45RA-negative fraction. The TCR was taken from a man aged 25-45 years in good health. This CDR3 is CSVEGSGYNEQFF. CDR3 in DNA: TGCAGCGTTGAGGGTAGCGGATACAATGAGCAGTTCTTC.